This T cell receptor beta chain was obtained from a study of T cell repertoires in ileal Crohn's disease. In the study overall: Thiopurines (about twelve) or anti-TNF agents (around 19) were given postoperatively to about half.

Method: immunoSEQ multiplex PCR; TCRdb's copy keeps in-frame clones and lacks some. The table shows roughly 15,000 clones, with around 78% occurring only once. Points on this clone: Its antigen remains unidentified.

Regarding the study as a whole: Every patient over 26.8% clonality showed endoscopic recurrence.

The CDR3 sequence is 14 residues long. Germline values: CDR1 SGHAT, CDR2 FQDESV (reference sequence). The ends were cut back, 3 bases at V and 4 bases at J, with 12 bases in the middle. This TCR derives from an adult with Crohn's disease. V is TRBV11-1 and J is TRBJ1-1; D unresolved. The sample comprised ileal tissue. The CDR3 is CASSFRRSGTEAFF. The CDR3 DNA follows: TGTGCCAGCAGCTTTCGTCGGTCCGGCACTGAAGCTTTCTTT.